One and the same sample provided the 7 T cell receptor beta chains below, sequenced in a study of blood T cells in healthy people across ages. A second roughly 7 to 11 cycle PCR used barcoded and J-beta primers. TCRdb redid the calling of the 5' RACE reads with MiXCR, one entry per CDR3 protein. The sample holds fewer than 1,200,000 distinct CDR3 sequences, around 27% seen once. These data also formed part of another study, on T cells of mothers and their children.

Material for sequencing was blood. These receptor sequences come from a girl aged 2 to 10 in good health.

This clonotype was counted between two and nine times. As DNA, the CDR3 is TGTGCCAGCAGTTTCGCCAGCACCTACGAGCAGTACTTC. Its protein is CASSFASTYEQYF. This chain joins TRBV12-3 or TRBV12-4 and TRBJ2-5, with D unclear. The end of the DNA is better explained by TRBJ2-7, so the J call may be wrong. This CDR3 comprises 13 residues.

This clonotype was seen a handful of times. The CDR3 loop is CATSPGGGGQETQYF. In nucleotides, the CDR3 is TGTGCCACCAGCCCGGGGGGCGGGGGCCAAGAGACCCAGTACTTC. This chain joins TRBV15 and TRBJ2-5; D is perhaps TRBD2 (7 bases). Germline lookup yields CDR1 LNHNV and CDR2 YYDKDF (reference sequence). V lost 5 bases to trimming and J lost 1 base, with 14 bases between them. The CDR3 runs 15 residues.

This clonotype occurred many times. The rearrangement uses TRBV4-1 and TRBJ2-7; TRBD2 aligns across 10 bases. This CDR3 has 16 amino acids. Germline values: CDR1 MGHRA, CDR2 YSYEKL. Trimming took 1 base from V and 5 from J; bases not matched to a gene: 8. In nucleotides, the CDR3 is TGCGCCAGCAGCCAAGTCGAGCTAGCGGGAGCGGACGAGCAGTACTTC. This codes for CASSQVELAGADEQYF.

This clonotype was counted a few times. CDR3 protein: CASSMSGVTGELFF. DNA of the CDR3: TGTGCCAGCAGTATGTCGGGGGTTACCGGGGAGCTGTTTTTT. The chain has TRBV6-2 or TRBV6-3 and TRBJ2-2, with D maybe TRBD2 (6 bases). Deletions cut 5 bases from V and 5 bases from J, with 12 bases between. The germline CDR1 and CDR2 sequences are MNHEY and SVGEGT. The CDR3 length is 14 residues.

The sample holds a few counts of this clonotype. The DNA of the CDR3 is TGTGCCAGCAGCCCGTTGTCATTGGCGGGGGAAGAGACCCAGTACTTC. Encoded protein: CASSPLSLAGEETQYF. The chain uses TRBV7-2 and TRBJ2-5, with 7 bases identical to TRBD2. The CDR3 spans 16 residues. Germline V gene lookup returns CDR1 SGHTA and CDR2 FQGNSA. J gave up 3 bases and V 5 bases, and 12 bases lay outside the gene matches. Drawing the rest from reference TRBV7-2 and TRBJ2-5, the complete variable domain is GAGVSQSPSNKVTEKGKDVELRCDPISGHTALYWYRQSLGQGLEFLIYFQGNSAPDKSGLPSDRFSAERTGGSVSTLTIQRTQQEDSAVYLCASSPLSLAGEETQYFGPGTRLLVL.

The chain has TRBV12-3 or TRBV12-4 and TRBJ2-6; 7 bases match TRBD1. CDR3 length: 17 amino acids. J gave up 0 bases and V 3 bases, and 5 bases lay outside the gene matches. The CDR3 DNA reads TGTGCCAGCAGTTTCGGGACAGAGCTCTCTGGGGCCAACGTCCTGACTTTC. This gives the protein CASSFGTELSGANVLTF.

The CDR3 here is CASSQGQGKVETQYF. The CDR3 bases are TGTGCCAGCAGCCAGGGACAGGGGAAGGTGGAGACCCAGTACTTC. The chain links TRBV11-3 to TRBJ2-5; 10 bases are a match to TRBD1. The CDR3 runs 15 residues. Germline V gene data show CDR1 as SGHNT and CDR2 as YENEEA. Unmatched junction bases numbered 8, after V lost 5 bases and J lost 5 bases.